This T cell receptor (beta chain) was sequenced during a study of shared clonotypes between healthy human individuals. Study-level background: Donors were two women and a few men aged 18 to 49.

It was on ten immunoSEQ deep assay plates that unsorted PBMC DNA was sequenced. Measured with immunoSEQ multiplex PCR; TCRdb has only the in-frame clones, and not every one. The sample consists of some 530,000 clones, around four fifths of them appearing once. Source material: PBMCs. This sequence was found in a woman between 40 and 55 years old in good health. Some clones in this sample may be carry-over from other donors' samples.

CDR3 loop: CAWRYRGGSYEQYF. As DNA, the CDR3 is TGTGCCTGGAGGTACAGGGGGGGCTCCTACGAGCAGTACTTC. The rearrangement joins TRBV30 to TRBJ2-7; maybe TRBD1 (8 bases). V lost 3 bases, J lost 0 bases, and 12 bases lay in between. CDR1 is GTSNPN and CDR2 is SVGIG in the germline V gene (reference sequence). The CDR3 length is 14 residues.